A single sample is the source of the 21 T cell receptor beta chains below, sequenced in a study of OX40 agonist ivuxolimab in advanced cancers. Assay used: immunoSEQ multiplex PCR; TCRdb lists only in-frame clones, some missing. The top ten hold 1.5% to 2% of the sample, which has approximately 47,000 clones, approximately 86% seen once. This sample comprised CD4+ or CD8+ T cells sorted from blood, obtained in a trial of the OX40 agonist ivuxolimab. These receptors all stem from an adult with an advanced solid tumor such as melanoma, head and neck, liver or kidney cancer.

This chain connects TRBV30 to TRBJ2-2; TRBD1 matches at 9 bases. Trimming removed 5 bases from V and 7 bases from J; junction bases left unmatched: 2. CDR1 and CDR2 (germline): GTSNPN, SVGIG (reference sequence). The CDR3 length is 12 residues. This chain's CDR3 is CAWDRGYGELFF. CDR3 nucleotide sequence: TGTGCCTGGGACAGGGGGTACGGGGAGCTGTTTTTT.

The chain uses TRBV19 and TRBJ1-5; TRBD1 aligns across 8 bases. The junction had 6 bases not matched to a gene; V was cut back by 4 bases and J by 4 bases. The CDR3 is made up of 15 amino acids. From germline, CDR1 is LNHDA and CDR2 SQIVND (reference sequence). CDR3: CASSTGTGGNQPQHF. The CDR3 DNA reads as TGTGCCAGTAGTACCGGGACAGGAGGTAATCAGCCCCAGCATTTT.

The chain uses TRBV11-2 and TRBJ1-1; possible D gene TRBD1, 5 bases. Germline values: CDR1 SGHAT, CDR2 FQNNGV. This CDR3 has 14 residues. Trimming took off 0 bases at V and 4 bases at J, with 9 bases between the two ends. CDR3 protein: CASSLDLGGTEAFF. The CDR3 DNA reads TGTGCCAGCAGCTTAGATCTCGGGGGCACTGAAGCTTTCTTT. The variable domain in full, completed from reference TRBV11-2 and TRBJ1-1, reads EAGVAQSPRYKIIEKRQSVAFWCNPISGHATLYWYQQILGQGPKLLIQFQNNGVVDDSQLPKDRFSAERLKGVDSTLKIQPAKLEDSAVYLCASSLDLGGTEAFFGQGTRLTVV.

V gene TRBV5-1 combines with J gene TRBJ2-6; TRBD1 aligns across 8 bases. V lost 0 bases to trimming and J lost 2 bases; unmatched junction nucleotides: 10. The length of the CDR3 is 19 residues. CDR1 is SGHRS, CDR2 YFSETQ, per germline. As DNA, the CDR3 is TGCGCCAGCAGCTTGGCCGGACAGGGCGGGGCCGCTGGGGCCAACGTCCTGACTTTC. This gives the protein CASSLAGQGGAAGANVLTF.

The chain uses TRBV19 and TRBJ1-5; D gene unclear. The CDR3 contains 14 residues. CDR1 is LNHDA and CDR2 is SQIVND in the germline V gene (reference sequence). The ends were cut back, 2 bases at V and 3 bases at J, with 8 bases in the middle. CDR3 residues: CASSIKGLNQPQHF. CDR3 in DNA: TGTGCCAGTAGTATAAAGGGCCTCAATCAGCCCCAGCATTTT.

The gene calls are TRBV5-1 and TRBJ2-7; D is unresolved. Germline assignment: CDR1 SGHRS and CDR2 YFSETQ. The CDR3 sequence is 13 residues long. With 1 base removed from V and 2 bases from J, the gap between germline ends came to 7 bases. The CDR3 reads CASSLSATYEQYF. CDR3 DNA sequence: TGCGCCAGCAGCTTGTCAGCTACCTACGAGCAGTACTTC. Using reference TRBV5-1 and TRBJ2-7 for the parts outside the CDR3, the full variable domain is KAGVTQTPRYLIKTRGQQVTLSCSPISGHRSVSWYQQTPGQGLQFLFEYFSETQRNKGNFPGRFSGRQFSNSRSEMNVSTLELGDSALYLCASSLSATYEQYFGPGTRLTVT.

This sequence joins TRBV6-1 and TRBJ1-4, with D hard to call. V gave up 2 bases and J gave up 3 bases, with 19 bases separating them. Germline CDR1 is MNHNS and CDR2 is SASEGT. CDR3 length: 18 residues. CDR3 nucleotides: TGTGCCAGCAGTGAAACCCCGGTGGGGTCCATGGCTAATGAAAAACTGTTTTTT. Translated: CASSETPVGSMANEKLFF.

The chain uses TRBV27 and TRBJ2-3; 11 bases are shared with TRBD2. The germline V gene encodes CDR1 MNHEY and CDR2 SMNVEV (reference sequence). This CDR3 comprises 15 residues. The trim removed 9 bases at V and 3 bases at J, leaving 8 bases unmatched. CDR3 loop: CARRGLAGGTDTQYF. The CDR3, as DNA: TGTGCCAGGAGGGGGTTAGCGGGAGGGACAGATACGCAGTATTTT.

The rearrangement uses TRBV11-2 and TRBJ2-7, with D hard to call. Trimming shortened V by 2 bases and J by 4 bases, and 6 bases separated the two germline ends. CDR3 size: 12 residues. Germline V gene data show CDR1 as SGHAT and CDR2 as FQNNGV. The CDR3 loop reads CASSLLRYEQYF. CDR3 coding DNA: TGTGCCAGCAGCTTATTACGGTACGAGCAGTACTTC.

The chain has TRBV19 and TRBJ2-6; no definite D call. The CDR3 contains 18 residues. V lost 5 bases and J lost 5, with 22 bases in between. The germline gives CDR1 LNHDA, CDR2 SQIVND (reference sequence). The CDR3 is CASSHHSTSQSRANVLTF. CDR3 bases: TGTGCCAGTAGTCACCATTCGACATCACAAAGTCGGGCCAACGTCCTGACTTTC.

The chain recombines TRBV2 with TRBJ1-2, with TRBD1 matching over 8 bases. Germline CDR1 reads SNHLY; CDR2 reads FYNNEI. V shed 6 bases and J 3 bases; nucleotides not matched to a gene: 0. There are 12 residues in the CDR3. The CDR3 region has the DNA TGTGCCAGCAGGGGACAGGACTATGGCTACACCTTC. Protein: CASRGQDYGYTF.

V usage is TRBV19 and J usage is TRBJ1-2; 8 bases are shared with TRBD1. The CDR3 runs to 13 residues. V shed 6 bases, J shed 4 bases, and the junction held 4 bases outside the gene matches. CDR1 and CDR2 from the germline V gene are LNHDA and SQIVND (reference sequence). The CDR3 reads CASSRDRSYGYTF. In DNA, the CDR3 is TGTGCCAGTAGCCGGGACAGGAGCTATGGCTACACCTTC. Based on the CDR3 plus reference TRBV19 and TRBJ1-2, the full variable domain is DGGITQSPKYLFRKEGQNVTLSCEQNLNHDAMYWYRQDPGQGLRLIYYSQIVNDFQKGDIAEGYSVSREKKESFPLTVTSAQKNPTAFYLCASSRDRSYGYTFGSGTRLTVV.

The chain employs TRBV10-3 and TRBJ1-3, with a tentative D call TRBD1 (6 bases). This CDR3 is 14 amino acids long. Trimming removed 6 bases at V and 0 bases at J, with 9 bases between. Germline CDR1 ENHRY, CDR2 SYGVKD. The CDR3 sequence is CAIRGQSSGNTIYF. DNA of the CDR3: TGTGCCATCAGAGGACAGTCCTCTGGAAACACCATATATTTT.

The genes are TRBV14 and TRBJ2-2; a possible D gene is TRBD1 (5 bases). This CDR3 comprises 16 residues. The ends were cut back, 5 bases at V and 0 bases at J, with 13 bases in the middle. In germline, CDR1 is SGHDN, CDR2 FVKESK. The CDR3 DNA sequence: TGTGCCAGCAGCAGAGGACGGACATCGAACACCGGGGAGCTGTTTTTT. This encodes CASSRGRTSNTGELFF.

As concerns this clone: The junction and the germline gene differ at one end; a read error may be behind it. The chain joins TRBV2 to TRBJ2-3; 10 bases align to TRBD2. Per the germline V gene, CDR1 is SNHLY and CDR2 is FYNNEI. The CDR3 has 16 amino acids. CDR3 residues: CASSEMLLAGADTRYF. CDR3 bases: TGTGCCAGCAGTGAAATGTTGCTAGCGGGGGCCGATACGCGGTATTTT.

The chain is built from TRBV7-6 and TRBJ2-5; 12 nucleotides align to TRBD2. V lost 5 bases, J lost 5 bases, and 9 bases stayed unmatched. Germline CDR1 is SGHVS and CDR2 is FNYEAQ. This CDR3 comprises 16 residues. Here the CDR3 reads CASSPQTSGGRETQYF. Written as DNA, the CDR3 is TGTGCCAGCAGCCCTCAAACTAGCGGGGGGAGGGAGACCCAGTACTTC.

This chain joins TRBV29-1 and TRBJ2-7, with D hard to call. Trimming took 5 bases from V and 1 from J, leaving 9 bases between them. Germline CDR1 reads SQVTM; CDR2 reads ANQGSEA. This CDR3 comprises 12 residues. The CDR3 bases are TGCAGCGTTTGGGCAGGTTCCTACGAGCAGTACTTC. Translation gives CSVWAGSYEQYF.

The chain carries TRBV7-9 and TRBJ2-1; 14 positions agree with TRBD2. The CDR3 consists of 18 residues. Germline V CDR1 and CDR2: SEHNR, FQNEAQ (reference sequence). V was pared by 5 bases and J by 2 bases, with 8 bases of the junction left unmatched. The CDR3 coding sequence is TGTGCCAGCAGCCCCCGGACTAGCGGGAGGATCACCTACAATGAGCAGTTCTTC. Its protein is CASSPRTSGRITYNEQFF.

The genes are TRBV5-1 and TRBJ2-7; the D is unclear. Trimming removed 4 bases at V and 1 base at J, with 9 bases between. This CDR3 is built from 13 residues. Germline V gene data show CDR1 as SGHRS and CDR2 as YFSETQ. CDR3 DNA: TGCGCCAGCAGCGCGGCCAGTTCCTACGAGCAGTACTTC. It is translated as CASSAASSYEQYF. Using reference TRBV5-1 and TRBJ2-7 for the parts outside the CDR3, the full variable domain is KAGVTQTPRYLIKTRGQQVTLSCSPISGHRSVSWYQQTPGQGLQFLFEYFSETQRNKGNFPGRFSGRQFSNSRSEMNVSTLELGDSALYLCASSAASSYEQYFGPGTRLTVT.

V is TRBV6-1 and J is TRBJ2-1, with D perhaps assigned TRBD1 or TRBD2 (5 bases each). V lost 6 bases to trimming and J lost 1 base, with 13 bases between them. This CDR3 is 15 amino acids long. In germline, CDR1 is MNHNS, CDR2 SASEGT. CDR3 region: CASRGTGGSYNEQFF. The DNA for the CDR3 is TGTGCCAGCAGGGGTACTGGGGGTTCCTACAATGAGCAGTTCTTC.

V is TRBV4-2 and J is TRBJ2-6; D not certain. The V gene lost 0 bases and the J gene lost 3 bases, with 3 bases spanning the gap. Germline values: CDR1 LGHNA, CDR2 YNFKEQ. The CDR3 sequence is 14 residues long. CDR3 sequence (DNA): TGTGCCAGCAGCCAAGACTATGGGGCCAACGTCCTGACTTTC. This encodes CASSQDYGANVLTF.